This T cell receptor (beta chain) was recovered during a study of blood T cell repertoires in COVID-19. About the research overall: The United States, Italy and Spain provided the acute and convalescent COVID-19 samples.

Sequencing used immunoSEQ multiplex PCR; TCRdb keeps in-frame clones, though not all of them. The sample includes around 150,000 clones, roughly 72% of them seen just once. V gave up 0 bases and J gave up 2 bases, with 7 bases separating them. CDR3 size: 14 residues. Germline lookup yields CDR1 SGHRS and CDR2 YFSETQ. Only a few counts were recorded for this clone. The clonotype was recovered from a woman older than 75 with acute or convalescent COVID-19. The sample consisted of peripheral blood. This sequence joins TRBV5-1 and TRBJ2-3; D uncertain. Written as DNA, the CDR3 is TGCGCCAGCAGCTTGGGTGCGGTCACAGATACGCAGTATTTT. Its translation: CASSLGAVTDTQYF.